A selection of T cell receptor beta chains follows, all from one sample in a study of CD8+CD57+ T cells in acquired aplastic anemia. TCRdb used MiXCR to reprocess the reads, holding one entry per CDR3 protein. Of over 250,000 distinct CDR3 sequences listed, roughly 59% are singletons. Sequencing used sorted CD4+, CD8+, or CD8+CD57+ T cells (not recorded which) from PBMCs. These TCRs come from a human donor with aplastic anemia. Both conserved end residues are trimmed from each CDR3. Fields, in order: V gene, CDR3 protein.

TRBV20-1	SARDRGQGYGYT
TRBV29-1	SVPLNTGELF
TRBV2	ASSLKDSRDHHSPLH
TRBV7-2	ASSRLAGGMETQY
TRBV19	ASSIEFRPLFNQPQH
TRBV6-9	ASRHSGTGGTEAF
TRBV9	ASSVEGTSSGETQY
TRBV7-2	ASSYRLGAYEQY
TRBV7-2	ASSPSDRDNEKLF
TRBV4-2	ASSQVLRAGYT
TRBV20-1	SARDSSGINEQF
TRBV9	ASSVGLDPAYEQY
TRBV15	ATSRDPSGGYNEQF
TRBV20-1	SARDRGEQY
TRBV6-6	ASSYWRGNYGYT
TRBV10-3	AISESSTAVQPQH
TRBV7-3	ASSFNGGAYNEQF